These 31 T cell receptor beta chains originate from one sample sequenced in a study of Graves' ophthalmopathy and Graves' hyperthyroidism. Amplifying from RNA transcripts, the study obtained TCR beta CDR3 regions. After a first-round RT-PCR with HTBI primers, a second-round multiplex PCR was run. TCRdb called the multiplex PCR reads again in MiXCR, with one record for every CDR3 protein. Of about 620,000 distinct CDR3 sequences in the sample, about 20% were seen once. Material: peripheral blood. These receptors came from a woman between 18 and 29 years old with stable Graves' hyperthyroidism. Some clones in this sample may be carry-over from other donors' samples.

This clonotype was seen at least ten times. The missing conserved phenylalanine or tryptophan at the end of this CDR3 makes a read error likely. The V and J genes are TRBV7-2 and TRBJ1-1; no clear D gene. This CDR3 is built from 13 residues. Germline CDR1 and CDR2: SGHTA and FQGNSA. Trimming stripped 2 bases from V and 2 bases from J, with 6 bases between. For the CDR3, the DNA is TGTGCCAGCAGCTTATATCGTAACACTGAAGCTTTCTAT. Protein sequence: CASSLYRNTEAFY.

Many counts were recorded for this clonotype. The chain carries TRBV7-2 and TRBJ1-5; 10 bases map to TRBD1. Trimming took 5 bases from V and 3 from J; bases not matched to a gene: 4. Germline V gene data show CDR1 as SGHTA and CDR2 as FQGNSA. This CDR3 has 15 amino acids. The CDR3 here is CASSPGQGVNQPQHF. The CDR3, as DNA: TGTGCCAGCAGCCCCGGACAGGGGGTCAATCAGCCCCAGCATTTT.

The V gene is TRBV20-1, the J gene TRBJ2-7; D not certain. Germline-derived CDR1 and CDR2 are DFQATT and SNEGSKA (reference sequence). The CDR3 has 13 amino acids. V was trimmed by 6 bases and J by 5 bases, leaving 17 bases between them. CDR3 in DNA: TGCAGTGCCACGCGAAACGTAGCCGACGAGCAGTACTTC. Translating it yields CSATRNVADEQYF.

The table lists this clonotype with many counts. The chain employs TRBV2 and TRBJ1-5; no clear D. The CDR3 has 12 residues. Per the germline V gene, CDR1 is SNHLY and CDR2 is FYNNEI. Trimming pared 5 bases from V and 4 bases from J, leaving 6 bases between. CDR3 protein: CASSSVNQPQHF. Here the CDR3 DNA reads TGTGCCAGCAGTTCAGTAAATCAGCCCCAGCATTTT.

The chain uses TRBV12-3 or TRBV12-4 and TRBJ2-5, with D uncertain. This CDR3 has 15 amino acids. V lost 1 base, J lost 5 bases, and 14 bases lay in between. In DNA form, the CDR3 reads TGTGCCAGCAGTTTAGTCGAGACGGCGGCGGAGACCCAGTACTTC. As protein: CASSLVETAAETQYF.

The CDR3, as DNA: TGTGCCAGCAGCCAAGATATTTGGACGAACACCGGGGAGCTGTTTTTT. Protein product: CASSQDIWTNTGELFF. The chain is built from TRBV14 and TRBJ2-2; D is undetermined. The V end lost 0 bases, the J end lost 0 bases, and 8 bases lay between the germline ends. This CDR3 region has 16 residues. Germline CDR1 reads SGHDN; CDR2 reads FVKESK.

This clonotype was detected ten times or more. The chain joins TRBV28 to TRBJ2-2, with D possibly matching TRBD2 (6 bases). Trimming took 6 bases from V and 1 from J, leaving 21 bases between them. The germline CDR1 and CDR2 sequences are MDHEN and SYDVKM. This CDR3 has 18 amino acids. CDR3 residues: CASRTPIGRGLNTGELFF. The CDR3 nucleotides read TGTGCCAGCAGGACTCCGATCGGGCGGGGTCTGAACACCGGGGAGCTGTTTTTT. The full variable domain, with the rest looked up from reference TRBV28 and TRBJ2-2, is DVKVTQSSRYLVKRTGEKVFLECVQDMDHENMFWYRQDPGLGLRLIYFSYDVKMKEKGDIPEGYSVSREKKERFSLILESASTNQTSMYLCASRTPIGRGLNTGELFFGEGSRLTVL.

The DNA for the CDR3 is TGTGCCAGCAGCTTAGCGGGACAGGGGGTAACCGGGGAGCTGTTTTTT. Protein: CASSLAGQGVTGELFF. The chain uses TRBV7-2 and TRBJ2-2, with 11 bases that match TRBD1. The V gene end was trimmed by 0 bases and the J gene end by 5 bases; junction bases not matched to a gene: 2. There are 16 residues in the CDR3. Germline CDR1 is SGHTA and CDR2 is FQGNSA.

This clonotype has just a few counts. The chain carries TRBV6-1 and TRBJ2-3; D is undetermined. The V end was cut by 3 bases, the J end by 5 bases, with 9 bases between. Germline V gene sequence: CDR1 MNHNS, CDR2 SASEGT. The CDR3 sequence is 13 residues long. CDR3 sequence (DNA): TGTGCCAGCAGTGATGGGCGTGGAGATACGCAGTATTTT. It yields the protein CASSDGRGDTQYF.

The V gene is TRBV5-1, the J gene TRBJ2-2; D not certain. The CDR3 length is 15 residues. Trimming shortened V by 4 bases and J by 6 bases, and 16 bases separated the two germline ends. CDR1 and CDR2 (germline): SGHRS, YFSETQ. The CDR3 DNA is TGCGCCAGCAGCCCGGATTCTACGGCACCCGGGGAGCTGTTTTTT. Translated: CASSPDSTAPGELFF.

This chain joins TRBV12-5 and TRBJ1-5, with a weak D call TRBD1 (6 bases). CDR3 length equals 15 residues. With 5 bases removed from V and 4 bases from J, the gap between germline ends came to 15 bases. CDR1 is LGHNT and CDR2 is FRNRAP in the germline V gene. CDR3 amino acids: CASGTRDRRNQPQHF. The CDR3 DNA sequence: TGTGCTAGTGGTACTCGAGACAGGAGAAATCAGCCCCAGCATTTT.

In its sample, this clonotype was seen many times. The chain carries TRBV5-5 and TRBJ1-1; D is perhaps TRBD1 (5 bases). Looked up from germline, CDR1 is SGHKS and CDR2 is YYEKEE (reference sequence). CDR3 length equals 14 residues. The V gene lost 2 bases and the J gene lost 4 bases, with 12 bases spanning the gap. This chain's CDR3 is CASSFTGGGTEAFF. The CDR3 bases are TGTGCCAGCAGCTTTACAGGCGGCGGCACTGAAGCTTTCTTT.

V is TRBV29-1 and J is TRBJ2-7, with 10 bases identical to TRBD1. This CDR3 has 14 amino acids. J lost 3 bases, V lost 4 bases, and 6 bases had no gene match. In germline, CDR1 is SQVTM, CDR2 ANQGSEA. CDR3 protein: CSVGLRDRGYEQYF. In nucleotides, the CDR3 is TGCAGCGTTGGTCTCCGGGACAGGGGCTACGAGCAGTACTTC.

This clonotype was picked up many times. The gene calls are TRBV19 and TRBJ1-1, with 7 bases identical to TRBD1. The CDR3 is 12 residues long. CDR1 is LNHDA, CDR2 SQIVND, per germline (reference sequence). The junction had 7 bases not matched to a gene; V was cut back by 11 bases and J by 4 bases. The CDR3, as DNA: TGTGCCTCACGACAGGGAGGCACTGAAGCTTTCTTT. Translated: CASRQGGTEAFF.

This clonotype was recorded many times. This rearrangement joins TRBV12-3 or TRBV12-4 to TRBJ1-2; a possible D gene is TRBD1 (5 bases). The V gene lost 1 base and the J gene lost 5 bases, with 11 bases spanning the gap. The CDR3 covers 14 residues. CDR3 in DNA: TGTGCCAGCAGTTTAGGACGGGGGATTTATGGCTACACCTTC. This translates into CASSLGRGIYGYTF.

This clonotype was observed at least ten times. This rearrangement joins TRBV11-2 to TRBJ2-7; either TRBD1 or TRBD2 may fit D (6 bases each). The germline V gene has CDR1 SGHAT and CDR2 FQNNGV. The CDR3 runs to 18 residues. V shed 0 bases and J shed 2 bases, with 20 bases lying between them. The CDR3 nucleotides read TGTGCCAGCAGCTTAGAGGGCCCCCGGGGGCAGCTTACCTACGAGCAGTACTTC. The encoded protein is CASSLEGPRGQLTYEQYF. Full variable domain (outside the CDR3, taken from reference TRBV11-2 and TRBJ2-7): EAGVAQSPRYKIIEKRQSVAFWCNPISGHATLYWYQQILGQGPKLLIQFQNNGVVDDSQLPKDRFSAERLKGVDSTLKIQPAKLEDSAVYLCASSLEGPRGQLTYEQYFGPGTRLTVT.

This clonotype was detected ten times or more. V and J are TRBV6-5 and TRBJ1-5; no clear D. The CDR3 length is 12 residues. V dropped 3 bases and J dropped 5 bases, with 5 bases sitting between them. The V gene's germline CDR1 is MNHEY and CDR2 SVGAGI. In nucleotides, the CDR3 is TGTGCCAGCAGTTATACCGATCAGCCCCAGCATTTT. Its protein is CASSYTDQPQHF.

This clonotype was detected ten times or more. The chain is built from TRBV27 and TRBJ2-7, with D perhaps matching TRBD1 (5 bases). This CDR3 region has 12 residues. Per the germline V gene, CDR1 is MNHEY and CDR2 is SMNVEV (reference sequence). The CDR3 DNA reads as TGTGCGGCAGGTGGGGCAATGAACGAGCAGTACTTC. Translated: CAAGGAMNEQYF.

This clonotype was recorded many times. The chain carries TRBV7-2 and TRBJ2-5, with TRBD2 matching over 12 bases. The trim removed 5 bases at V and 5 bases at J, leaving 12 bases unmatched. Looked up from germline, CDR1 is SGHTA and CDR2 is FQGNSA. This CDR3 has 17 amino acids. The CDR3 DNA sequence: TGTGCCAGCAGCCCTCGGACTAGCGGGGCAAGAGGGGAGACCCAGTACTTC. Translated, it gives CASSPRTSGARGETQYF.

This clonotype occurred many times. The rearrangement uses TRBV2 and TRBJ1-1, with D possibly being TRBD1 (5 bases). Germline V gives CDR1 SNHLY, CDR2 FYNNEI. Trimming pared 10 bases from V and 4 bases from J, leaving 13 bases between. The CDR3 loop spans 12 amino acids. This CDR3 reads CATLGLATEAFF. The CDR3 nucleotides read TGTGCCACCCTGGGGCTCGCCACTGAAGCTTTCTTT.

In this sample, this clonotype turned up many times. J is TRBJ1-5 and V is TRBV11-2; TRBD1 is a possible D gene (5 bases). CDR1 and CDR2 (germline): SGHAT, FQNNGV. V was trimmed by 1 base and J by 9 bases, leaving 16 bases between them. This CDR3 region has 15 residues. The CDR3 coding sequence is TGTGCCAGCAGCTTAGCTCCGGGACCTCAAGGGCCCCAGCATTTT. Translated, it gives CASSLAPGPQGPQHF.

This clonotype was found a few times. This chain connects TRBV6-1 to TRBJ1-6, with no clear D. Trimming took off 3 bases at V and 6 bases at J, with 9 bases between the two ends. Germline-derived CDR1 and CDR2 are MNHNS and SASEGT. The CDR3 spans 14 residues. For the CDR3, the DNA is TGTGCCAGCAGTGATACATGGGGTAATTCACCCCTCCACTTT. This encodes CASSDTWGNSPLHF.

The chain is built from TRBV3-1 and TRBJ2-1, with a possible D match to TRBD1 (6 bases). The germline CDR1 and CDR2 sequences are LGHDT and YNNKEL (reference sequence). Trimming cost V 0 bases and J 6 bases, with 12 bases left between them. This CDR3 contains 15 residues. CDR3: CASSQEWGPFNEQFF. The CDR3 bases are TGTGCCAGCAGCCAAGAATGGGGGCCCTTCAATGAGCAGTTCTTC.

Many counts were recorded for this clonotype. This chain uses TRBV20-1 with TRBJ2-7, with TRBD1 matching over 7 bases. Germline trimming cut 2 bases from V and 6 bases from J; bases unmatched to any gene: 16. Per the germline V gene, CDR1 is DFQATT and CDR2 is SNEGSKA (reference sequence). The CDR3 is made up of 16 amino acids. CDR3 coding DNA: TGCAGTGCTAGACGGTTGGGCGAGGGGGCGTTGTCCGAGCAGTACTTC. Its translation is CSARRLGEGALSEQYF.

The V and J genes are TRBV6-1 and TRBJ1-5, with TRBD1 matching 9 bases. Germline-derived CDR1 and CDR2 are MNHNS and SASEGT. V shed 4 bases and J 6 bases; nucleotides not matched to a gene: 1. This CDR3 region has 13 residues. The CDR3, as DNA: TGTGCCAGCAGTGTACAGGGGGCTCAGCCCCAGCATTTT. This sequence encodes CASSVQGAQPQHF.

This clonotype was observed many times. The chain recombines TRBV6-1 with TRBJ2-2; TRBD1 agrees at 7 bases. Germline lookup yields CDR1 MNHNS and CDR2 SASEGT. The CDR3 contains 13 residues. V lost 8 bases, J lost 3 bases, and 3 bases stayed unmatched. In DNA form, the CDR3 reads TGTGCCAGCCACAGGGGATACACCGGGGAGCTGTTTTTT. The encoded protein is CASHRGYTGELFF.

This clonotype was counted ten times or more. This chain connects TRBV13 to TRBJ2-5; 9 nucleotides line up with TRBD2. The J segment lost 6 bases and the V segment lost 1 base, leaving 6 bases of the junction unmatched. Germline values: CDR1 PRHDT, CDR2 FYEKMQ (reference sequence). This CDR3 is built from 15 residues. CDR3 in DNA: TGTGCCAGCAGCTTAGTGCGGGGGGGCTCGAAGACCCAGTACTTC. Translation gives CASSLVRGGSKTQYF.

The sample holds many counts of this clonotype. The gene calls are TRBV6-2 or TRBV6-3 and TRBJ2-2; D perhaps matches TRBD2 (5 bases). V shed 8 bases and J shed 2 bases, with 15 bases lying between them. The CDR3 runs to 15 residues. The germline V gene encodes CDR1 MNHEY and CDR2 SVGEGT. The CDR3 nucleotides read TGTGCCAGCCGACCGCGGCGGGTAAACACCGGGGAGCTGTTTTTT. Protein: CASRPRRVNTGELFF.

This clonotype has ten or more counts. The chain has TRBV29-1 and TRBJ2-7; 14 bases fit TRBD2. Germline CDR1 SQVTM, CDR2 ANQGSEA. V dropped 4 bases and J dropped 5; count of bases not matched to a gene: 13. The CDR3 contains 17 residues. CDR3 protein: CSVGLFTGTSGRNEQYF. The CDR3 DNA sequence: TGCAGCGTTGGCCTTTTCACCGGGACTAGCGGGAGAAACGAGCAGTACTTC.

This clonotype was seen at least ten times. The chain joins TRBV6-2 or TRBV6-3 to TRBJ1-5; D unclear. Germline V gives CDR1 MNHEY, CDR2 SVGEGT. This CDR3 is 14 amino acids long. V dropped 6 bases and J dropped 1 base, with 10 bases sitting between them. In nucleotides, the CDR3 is TGTGCCAGCAGGGCTCATTTAAGCAATCAGCCCCAGCATTTT. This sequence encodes CASRAHLSNQPQHF.

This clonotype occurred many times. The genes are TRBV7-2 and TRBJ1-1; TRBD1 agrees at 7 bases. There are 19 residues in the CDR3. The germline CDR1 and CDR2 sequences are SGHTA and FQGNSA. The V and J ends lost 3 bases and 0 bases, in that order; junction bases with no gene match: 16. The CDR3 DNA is TGTGCCAGCAGCTTCAGGTCGTCCCGAACAGGGGTACTGAACACTGAAGCTTTCTTT. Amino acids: CASSFRSSRTGVLNTEAFF.